These 16 T cell receptor beta chains were all obtained from the same sample, sequenced in a study of T cell responses to AZD1222 COVID-19 vaccine. The repertoire was sequenced with immunoSEQ multiplex PCR; TCRdb's copy has only in-frame clones and lacks some. The table lists 80,000 or so clones, roughly 82% of them singletons. Material: peripheral blood, obtained on day 0 of AZD1222 vaccination. The receptors shown here come from an adult in good health.

The V and J genes are TRBV19 and TRBJ2-1; 11 bases agree with TRBD2. CDR1 LNHDA and CDR2 SQIVND come from the germline V gene (reference sequence). J lost 4 bases, V lost 1 base, and 6 bases had no gene match. This CDR3 comprises 17 residues. CDR3 DNA: TGTGCCAGTAGTATAGCGGGCCTAGCGGGGGGTTACAATGAGCAGTTCTTC. Amino acid sequence: CASSIAGLAGGYNEQFF.

The J gene is TRBJ1-1, the V gene TRBV4-2; unclear D gene. The CDR3 contains 15 residues. The V gene's germline CDR1 is LGHNA and CDR2 YNFKEQ. Trimming cost V 0 bases and J 0 bases, with 8 bases left between them. CDR3 loop: CASSQEDALNTEAFF. The CDR3 DNA is TGTGCCAGCAGCCAAGAAGACGCCTTGAACACTGAAGCTTTCTTT.

This clone was seen more than once but under ten times. This chain uses TRBV14 with TRBJ2-7; 10 positions match TRBD2. Germline V gene sequence: CDR1 SGHDN, CDR2 FVKESK. The CDR3 is 15 residues long. V shed 2 bases, J shed 3 bases, and the junction held 4 bases outside the gene matches. Written as DNA, the CDR3 is TGTGCCAGCAGCCAACATAGCGGGGGGATCTACGAGCAGTACTTC. It translates to CASSQHSGGIYEQYF.

The chain links TRBV24-1 to TRBJ1-1; maybe TRBD1 (6 bases). The ends were cut back, 5 bases at V and 0 bases at J, with 21 bases in the middle. CDR3 size: 18 residues. Germline V gene lookup returns CDR1 KGHDR and CDR2 SFDVKD. The CDR3 loop reads CATSAPTGSLRMNTEAFF. The CDR3 region has the DNA TGTGCCACCAGTGCCCCCACAGGGTCGCTCCGTATGAACACTGAAGCTTTCTTT.

The chain links TRBV19 to TRBJ1-5, with 9 nucleotides matching TRBD1. V lost 3 bases, J lost 3 bases, and 18 bases stayed unmatched. The CDR3 is 20 amino acids. Per the germline V gene, CDR1 is LNHDA and CDR2 is SQIVND (reference sequence). CDR3 coding DNA: TGTGCCAGTAGTATGTATCCCCGCCAAATAACAGGGGGCGTCAATCAGCCCCAGCATTTT. Protein: CASSMYPRQITGGVNQPQHF.

This rearrangement joins TRBV19 to TRBJ2-3; possibly TRBD2 for D (7 bases). The CDR3 is made up of 15 amino acids. Trimming removed 6 bases at V and 2 bases at J, with 15 bases between. In germline, CDR1 is LNHDA, CDR2 SQIVND (reference sequence). CDR3 coding DNA: TGTGCCAGTAGGGTCGGGGGGCGGTTCACAGATACGCAGTATTTT. Translation: CASRVGGRFTDTQYF.

The chain recombines TRBV9 with TRBJ2-1, with D unresolved. The germline V and J ends were trimmed by 2 bases and 5 bases, with 20 bases remaining between them. The CDR3 is made up of 17 amino acids. CDR1 and CDR2 (germline): SGDLS, YYNGEE. CDR3 sequence: CASSVAPIVRDNNEQFF. Written as DNA, the CDR3 is TGTGCCAGCAGCGTTGCCCCGATAGTAAGGGATAACAATGAGCAGTTCTTC.

The gene calls are TRBV5-4 and TRBJ1-2; 9 positions agree with TRBD1. J was trimmed by 14 bases and V by 3 bases; bases with no gene match: 14. This CDR3 comprises 14 residues. The germline CDR1 and CDR2 sequences are SGHNT and YYREEE (reference sequence). CDR3 sequence reads: CASSSGTGKEGDTF. The CDR3 region has the DNA TGTGCCAGCAGCTCCGGGACAGGGAAGGAGGGCGATACCTTC.

The chain employs TRBV7-2 and TRBJ1-1, with TRBD1 identical over 12 bases. This CDR3 has 15 amino acids. Germline assignment: CDR1 SGHTA and CDR2 FQGNSA. Trimming at V came to 6 bases and at J to 7 bases, leaving 9 bases not matched to a gene. CDR3 residues: CASRGQGALGDEAFF. The CDR3 DNA sequence: TGTGCCAGCAGGGGACAGGGGGCGCTGGGAGATGAAGCTTTCTTT.

The rearrangement uses TRBV2 and TRBJ2-5; 7 bases map to TRBD2. V was clipped by 3 bases and J by 2 bases; unmatched bases: 9. Per the germline V gene, CDR1 is SNHLY and CDR2 is FYNNEI. This CDR3 comprises 16 residues. CDR3 protein: CASSDGEGPDQETQYF. The CDR3, as DNA: TGTGCCAGCAGTGATGGGGAGGGCCCAGATCAAGAGACCCAGTACTTC.

This clone was observed a single time. The J gene is TRBJ1-1, the V gene TRBV6-2 or TRBV6-3; D remains unclear. The CDR3 extends over 15 amino acids. Germline CDR1 and CDR2: MNHEY and SVGEGT. Trimming removed 5 bases at V and 4 bases at J, with 17 bases between. The CDR3 sequence: CASSEGLLRSTEAFF. CDR3 nucleotides: TGTGCCAGCAGTGAGGGCCTCCTTCGGAGCACTGAAGCTTTCTTT.

The chain carries TRBV6-5 and TRBJ1-4; possibly TRBD1 for D (5 bases). CDR1 and CDR2 (germline): MNHEY, SVGAGI. The CDR3 spans 14 residues. V lost 6 bases, J lost 7 bases, and 15 bases lay in between. The CDR3 loop reads CASSIGRRGEKLFF. The CDR3 region has the DNA TGTGCCAGCAGCATCGGGAGGAGGGGTGAAAAACTGTTTTTT.

This rearrangement joins TRBV7-2 to TRBJ2-2; 8 bases line up with TRBD1. Unmatched junction bases numbered 13, after V lost 7 bases and J lost 6 bases. CDR3 size: 16 residues. From germline, CDR1 is SGHTA and CDR2 FQGNSA. CDR3 DNA sequence: TGTGCCAGCAACCCTCCCGGACAGGGTGGTGCCGGGGAGCTGTTTTTT. This gives the protein CASNPPGQGGAGELFF.

V usage is TRBV6-6 and J usage is TRBJ2-1; 12 bases map to TRBD2. Trimming at V came to 0 bases and at J to 6 bases, leaving 3 bases not matched to a gene. The CDR3 consists of 16 residues. Germline values: CDR1 MNHNY, CDR2 SVGAGI (reference sequence). The CDR3 protein is CASSYSTSGGVNEQFF. In nucleotides, the CDR3 is TGTGCCAGCAGTTACTCGACTAGCGGGGGCGTCAATGAGCAGTTCTTC.

The chain recombines TRBV19 with TRBJ2-6, with unresolved D. V gave up 8 bases and J gave up 0 bases, with 5 bases separating them. The CDR3 runs to 13 residues. The germline V gene encodes CDR1 LNHDA and CDR2 SQIVND (reference sequence). As DNA, the CDR3 is TGTGCCAGTGATTACTCTGGGGCCAACGTCCTGACTTTC. It encodes CASDYSGANVLTF.

The CDR3 DNA sequence: TGCGCCAGCAGTGTCGGCGCACTGGGCAAGGGGGCTTCTGGAAACACCATATATTTT. It is translated as CASSVGALGKGASGNTIYF. The chain employs TRBV10-2 and TRBJ1-3; 7 nucleotides align to TRBD1. Unmatched junction bases numbered 16, after V lost 4 bases and J lost 1 base. Germline CDR1 reads WSHSY; CDR2 reads SAAADI. CDR3 size: 19 residues.